The clone carrying this T cell receptor beta chain was picked up a small number of times. The target antigen is unknown. From germline, CDR1 is MGHRA and CDR2 YSYEKL. The CDR3 is 16 residues long. The V gene lost 2 bases and the J gene lost 0 bases, with 10 bases spanning the gap. The data derive from a study of T-cell reconstitution after alpha-beta-depleted transplantation in children. Whole-study results and caveats: The study reportedly traced alpha-beta T cells about two months after transplant to several hundred expanded graft clones. The high TCRbeta diversity at day 60 in some patients came from surviving recipient T cells and thymic progenitors. Once a year had passed after transplant, T-cell counts and diversity came mostly from newly produced T cells.

Library preparation (for TCRbeta) was performed with unique molecular identifiers. MiXCR, applied by TCRdb to the PCR reads, yields one record per CDR3 protein. The table includes around 800,000 distinct CDR3 sequences, roughly 16% detected once. The TCR sequence derives from a male patient aged 10 to 17 who had a stem cell transplant for acute lymphoblastic leukemia, so the T cells may come from the graft donor. Here the sequenced sample was PBMCs, mostly from graft donor cells, taken 360 days after TCRalphabeta/CD19-depleted stem cell transplant. This rearrangement joins TRBV4-1 to TRBJ1-4, with unresolved D. CDR3 coding DNA: TGCGCCAGCAGCCAACTTCTTCCCTCAACTAATGAAAAACTGTTTTTT. It specifies CASSQLLPSTNEKLFF.